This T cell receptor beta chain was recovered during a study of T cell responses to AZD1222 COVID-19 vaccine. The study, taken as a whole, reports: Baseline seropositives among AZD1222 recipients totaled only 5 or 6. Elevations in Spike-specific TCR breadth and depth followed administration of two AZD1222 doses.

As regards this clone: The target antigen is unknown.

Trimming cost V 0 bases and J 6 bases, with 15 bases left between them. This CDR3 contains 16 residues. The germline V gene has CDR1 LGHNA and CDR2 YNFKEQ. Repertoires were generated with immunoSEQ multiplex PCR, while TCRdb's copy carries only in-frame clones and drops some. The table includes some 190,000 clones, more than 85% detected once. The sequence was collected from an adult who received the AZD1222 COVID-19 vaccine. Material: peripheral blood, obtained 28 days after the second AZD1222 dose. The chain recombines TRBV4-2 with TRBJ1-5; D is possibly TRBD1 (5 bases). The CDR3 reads CASSQDQAGRGQPQHF. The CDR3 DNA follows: TGTGCCAGCAGCCAAGATCAGGCAGGTAGGGGTCAGCCCCAGCATTTT.